This TCR beta chain was recorded in a study of blood T cell repertoires in COVID-19. As for the study in general: Specimens from acute and convalescent COVID-19 originated in the United States, Italy and Spain. Sample material is recorded as cDNA or gDNA derived from T cells, B-cell-depleted T cells, or PBMCs.

As handled by the study authors: Nucleated cell counts were estimated from reference gene primer amplification. Measured with immunoSEQ multiplex PCR; TCRdb has only the in-frame clones, and not every one. That table supplies the V and J calls and clone size; D and trimming were determined from the DNA. Of about 45,000 clones in the sample, around 88% were seen once. The CDR3 loop spans 15 amino acids. V trimming: 5 bases; J trimming: 2 bases; junction bases outside the gene matches: 10. Germline values: CDR1 SGHDT, CDR2 YYEEEE. The TCR originated in a woman of 80 years or more with acute or convalescent COVID-19. This chain connects TRBV5-6 to TRBJ2-7; 7 nucleotides agree with TRBD2. Sequencing was performed on peripheral blood. In DNA, the CDR3 is TGTGCCAGCAGACCGTCGGGGAGCGGGGCCTACGAGCAGTACTTC. Translated: CASRPSGSGAYEQYF.